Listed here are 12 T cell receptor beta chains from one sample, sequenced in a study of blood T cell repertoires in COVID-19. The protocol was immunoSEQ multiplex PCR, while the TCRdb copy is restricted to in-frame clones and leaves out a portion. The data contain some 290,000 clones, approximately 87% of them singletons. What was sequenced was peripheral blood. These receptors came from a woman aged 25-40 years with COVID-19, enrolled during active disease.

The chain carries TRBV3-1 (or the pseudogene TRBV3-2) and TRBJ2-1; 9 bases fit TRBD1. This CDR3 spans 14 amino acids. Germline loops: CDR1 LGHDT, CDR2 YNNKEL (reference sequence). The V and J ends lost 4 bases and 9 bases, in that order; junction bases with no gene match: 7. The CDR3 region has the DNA TGTGCCAGCAGCCGACGGGACAGGGTCGCTGAGCAGTTCTTC. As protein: CASSRRDRVAEQFF.

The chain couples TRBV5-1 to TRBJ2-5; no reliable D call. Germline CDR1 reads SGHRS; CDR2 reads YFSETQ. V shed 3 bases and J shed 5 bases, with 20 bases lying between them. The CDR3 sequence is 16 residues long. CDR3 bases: TGCGCCAGCAGCTCGGCCCCTGGAGTAGGTCGGGAGACCCAGTACTTC. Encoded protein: CASSSAPGVGRETQYF.

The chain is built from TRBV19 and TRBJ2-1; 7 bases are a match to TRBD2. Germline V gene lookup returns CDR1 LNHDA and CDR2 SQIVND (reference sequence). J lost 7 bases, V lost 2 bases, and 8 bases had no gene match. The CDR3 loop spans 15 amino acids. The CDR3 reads CASSIMTASGNEQFF. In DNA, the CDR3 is TGTGCCAGTAGTATAATGACGGCTAGCGGAAATGAGCAGTTCTTC.

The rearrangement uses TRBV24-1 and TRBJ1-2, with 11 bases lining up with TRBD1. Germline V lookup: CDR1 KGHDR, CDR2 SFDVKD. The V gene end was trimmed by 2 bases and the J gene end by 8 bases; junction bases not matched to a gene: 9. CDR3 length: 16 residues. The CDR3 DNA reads TGTGCCACCAGTGATTCCCGGACAGGGGGCGCAGGGGGCTACACCTTC. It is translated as CATSDSRTGGAGGYTF.

The CDR3 DNA reads TGTGCCAGCAGATCCCAGGGGCTTGAAGCTTTCTTT. This translates into CASRSQGLEAFF. This chain joins TRBV6-5 and TRBJ1-1, with D maybe TRBD1 (6 bases). This CDR3 is built from 12 residues. V was shortened by 6 bases and J by 7 bases, with 12 bases between the two germline ends. Germline V CDR1 and CDR2: MNHEY, SVGAGI.

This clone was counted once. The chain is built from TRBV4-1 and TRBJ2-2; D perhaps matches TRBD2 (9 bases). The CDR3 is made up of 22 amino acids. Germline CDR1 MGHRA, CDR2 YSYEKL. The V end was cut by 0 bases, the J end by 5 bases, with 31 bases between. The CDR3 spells CASSQEEGQGKPLAGPTGELFF. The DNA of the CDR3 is TGCGCCAGCAGCCAAGAGGAAGGACAGGGAAAACCGCTAGCGGGGCCAACCGGGGAGCTGTTTTTT.

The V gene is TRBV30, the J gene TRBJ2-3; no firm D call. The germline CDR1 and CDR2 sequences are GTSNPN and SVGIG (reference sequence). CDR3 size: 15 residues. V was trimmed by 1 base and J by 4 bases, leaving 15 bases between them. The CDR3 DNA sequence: TGTGCCTGGAGTGCGGTCTTATACCAGGCAGATACGCAGTATTTT. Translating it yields CAWSAVLYQADTQYF.

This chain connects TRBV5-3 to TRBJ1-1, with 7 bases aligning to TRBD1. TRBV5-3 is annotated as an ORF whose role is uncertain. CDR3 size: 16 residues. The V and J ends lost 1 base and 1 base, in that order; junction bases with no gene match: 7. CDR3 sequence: CARSLTGGQSNTEAFF. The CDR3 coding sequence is TGTGCCAGAAGCTTGACCGGGGGACAGTCGAACACTGAAGCTTTCTTT.

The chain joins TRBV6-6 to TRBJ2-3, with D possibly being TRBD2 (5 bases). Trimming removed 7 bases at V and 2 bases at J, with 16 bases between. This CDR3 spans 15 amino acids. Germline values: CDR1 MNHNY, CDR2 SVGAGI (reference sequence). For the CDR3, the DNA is TGTGCCAGCACCGAGACGGAGGCCGCCACAGATACGCAGTATTTT. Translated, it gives CASTETEAATDTQYF.

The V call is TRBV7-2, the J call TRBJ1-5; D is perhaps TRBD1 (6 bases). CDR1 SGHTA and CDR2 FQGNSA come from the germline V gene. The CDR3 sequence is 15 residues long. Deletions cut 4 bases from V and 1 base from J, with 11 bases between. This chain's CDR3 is CASSSWGQSNQPQHF. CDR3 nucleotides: TGTGCCAGCAGCTCGTGGGGGCAGAGCAATCAGCCCCAGCATTTT.

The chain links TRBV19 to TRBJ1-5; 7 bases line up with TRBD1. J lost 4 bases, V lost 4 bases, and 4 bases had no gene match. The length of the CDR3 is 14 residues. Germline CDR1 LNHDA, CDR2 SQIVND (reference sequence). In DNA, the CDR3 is TGTGCCAGTAGTAGGGGACAGCCAAATCAGCCCCAGCATTTT. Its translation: CASSRGQPNQPQHF.

CDR3: CASMAGPGRGTGTDTQYF. CDR3 DNA sequence: TGTGCCAGCATGGCGGGGCCAGGTCGGGGGACGGGCACAGATACGCAGTATTTT. The chain couples TRBV2 to TRBJ2-3, with D tentatively TRBD2 (6 bases). The CDR3 covers 18 residues. Trimming took off 7 bases at V and 1 base at J, with 24 bases between the two ends. Germline V gene data show CDR1 as SNHLY and CDR2 as FYNNEI. Combining the CDR3 with reference TRBV2 and TRBJ2-3 gives the whole variable domain EPEVTQTPSHQVTQMGQEVILRCVPISNHLYFYWYRQILGQKVEFLVSFYNNEISEKSEIFDDQFSVERPDGSNFTLKIRSTKLEDSAMYFCASMAGPGRGTGTDTQYFGPGTRLTVL.